These 24 T cell receptor beta chains were sequenced from one sample in a study of T-cell reconstitution after alpha-beta-depleted transplantation in children. Unique molecular identifiers tagged the TCRbeta library. TCRdb reanalysed the PCR reads using MiXCR and keeps one entry per CDR3 protein. The sample holds under 350,000 distinct CDR3 sequences; about 10% are singletons and the top ten take about 9.4%. The starting material was PBMCs from the stem cell graft donor, obtained from the stem cell graft. Receptors originate from a human donor who donated a stem cell graft to a child with SCID.

The chain links TRBV12-3 or TRBV12-4 to TRBJ1-5, with a possible D match to TRBD1 (6 bases). V was shortened by 5 bases and J by 4 bases, with 15 bases between the two germline ends. The CDR3 sequence is 15 residues long. CDR3 region: CASSPMGAENQPQHF. For the CDR3, the DNA is TGTGCCAGCAGTCCCATGGGGGCTGAGAATCAGCCCCAGCATTTT.

Many counts were recorded for this clonotype. The CDR3 sequence: CASSRHLQETQYF. For the CDR3, the DNA is TGTGCCAGCAGCCGACACCTCCAAGAGACCCAGTACTTC. The chain recombines TRBV6-1 with TRBJ2-5; no clear D gene. CDR1 is MNHNS, CDR2 SASEGT, per germline. V shed 6 bases and J shed 1 base, with 9 bases lying between them. The CDR3 contains 13 residues.

This chain joins TRBV9 and TRBJ1-2; no reliable D call. CDR1 SGDLS and CDR2 YYNGEE come from the germline V gene. The CDR3 totals 12 residues. V lost 3 bases and J 4 bases, leaving 7 bases between the germline ends. DNA for the CDR3: TGTGCCAGCAGCGAGGCGGGCTATGGCTACACCTTC. Translated, it gives CASSEAGYGYTF. Complete variable domain (other parts from reference TRBV9 and TRBJ1-2): DSGVTQTPKHLITATGQRVTLRCSPRSGDLSVYWYQQSLDQGLQFLIQYYNGEERAKGNILERFSAQQFPDLHSELNLSSLELGDSALYFCASSEAGYGYTFGSGTRLTVV.

In this sample, this clonotype turned up many times. J is TRBJ1-1 and V is TRBV6-2 or TRBV6-3; D is possibly TRBD1 (5 bases). The V gene lost 6 bases and the J gene lost 3 bases, with 17 bases spanning the gap. Germline lookup yields CDR1 MNHEY and CDR2 SVGEGT. The CDR3 runs 15 residues. The CDR3 DNA reads as TGTGCCAGCAGCCCAGTTGACTGGGGGGACACTGAAGCTTTCTTT. Translating it yields CASSPVDWGDTEAFF.

This clonotype has a count of ten or more. A read error may account for a junction end that differs from germline. The rearrangement joins TRBV12-3 or TRBV12-4 to TRBJ2-2; 9 nucleotides match TRBD2. The CDR3 has 16 residues. The CDR3 DNA is TGTGCCAGCAGCTTAGCGCTAGCGGGGATTACCGGGGAGCTGTTTTTT. The encoded protein is CASSLALAGITGELFF.

The chain joins TRBV10-1 to TRBJ2-1; D perhaps matches TRBD2 (6 bases). Trimming removed 4 bases at V and 12 bases at J, with 10 bases between. The CDR3 contains 11 residues. Germline V gene lookup returns CDR1 WNHNN and CDR2 SYGVQD (reference sequence). For the CDR3, the DNA is TGCGCCAGCAGTGCCGCGGGGATGCAGTTCTTC. Translated, it gives CASSAAGMQFF.

The V gene is TRBV12-5, the J gene TRBJ2-5; D gene uncertain. V was cut by 10 bases and J by 3 bases, with 21 bases left in between. The CDR3 is 15 amino acids. Germline V gene data show CDR1 as LGHNT and CDR2 as FRNRAP. The CDR3, as DNA: TGTGCTACAAGGAGTCAGCCTCTAGGGAAAGAGACCCAGTACTTC. Encoded protein: CATRSQPLGKETQYF.

Many counts were recorded for this clonotype. This sequence joins TRBV11-2 and TRBJ2-7; 8 bases map to TRBD1. Germline CDR1 is SGHAT and CDR2 is FQNNGV. V lost 2 bases, J lost 4 bases, and 4 bases stayed unmatched. This CDR3 has 14 amino acids. The chain's CDR3 is CASSLTDRDYEQYF. The CDR3, as DNA: TGTGCCAGCAGCTTAACGGACAGGGATTACGAGCAGTACTTC.

The table lists this clonotype with many counts. V and J are TRBV12-3 or TRBV12-4 and TRBJ2-5, with D unclear. The V gene lost 3 bases and the J gene lost 4 bases, with 3 bases spanning the gap. The CDR3 has 11 amino acids. The CDR3 loop is CASSFGETQYF. CDR3 in DNA: TGTGCCAGCAGTTTTGGAGAGACCCAGTACTTC.

The rearrangement uses TRBV4-2 and TRBJ1-2; a weak D match, TRBD1 (5 bases). The CDR3 has 16 amino acids. Germline CDR1 reads LGHNA; CDR2 reads YNFKEQ. V was cut by 4 bases and J by 3 bases, with 18 bases left in between. The CDR3 is CASSPSGGAVDYGYTF. The CDR3 nucleotides are TGTGCCAGCAGCCCCTCAGGAGGGGCCGTGGACTATGGCTACACCTTC.

This chain uses TRBV12-3 or TRBV12-4 with TRBJ1-3; D remains unclear. This CDR3 has 15 amino acids. Trimming took 6 bases from V and 9 from J, leaving 21 bases between them. CDR3 bases: TGTGCCAGCAGCGACCCCGGAACCAGCTCCTCCACCATATATTTT. It specifies CASSDPGTSSSTIYF.

This clonotype was seen ten or more times. The chain uses TRBV20-1 and TRBJ2-7, with unresolved D. The CDR3 has 11 residues. In germline, CDR1 is DFQATT, CDR2 SNEGSKA (reference sequence). Trimming took 6 bases from V and 7 from J, leaving 13 bases between them. The CDR3 region has the DNA TGCAGTGCGAATAAGTTGTCTGAGCAGTACTTC. This encodes CSANKLSEQYF.

This clonotype showed up many times. The rearrangement uses TRBV27 and TRBJ2-7; D is possibly TRBD2 (6 bases). This CDR3 spans 14 amino acids. From germline, CDR1 is MNHEY and CDR2 SMNVEV (reference sequence). The ends were cut back, 6 bases at V and 5 bases at J, with 17 bases in the middle. DNA of the CDR3: TGTGCCAGCAGCCAACTCGGGACTCCCGACGAGCAGTACTTC. Amino acid sequence: CASSQLGTPDEQYF.

This clonotype has a count of ten or more. The rearrangement joins TRBV7-2 to TRBJ2-1; 13 positions agree with TRBD2. J gave up 8 bases and V 1 base, and 5 bases lay outside the gene matches. CDR1 is SGHTA and CDR2 is FQGNSA in the germline V gene. CDR3 size: 16 residues. This CDR3 is CASSLEGTSGVHEQFF. For the CDR3, the DNA is TGTGCCAGCAGCTTAGAGGGGACTAGCGGGGTTCATGAGCAGTTCTTC.

The rearrangement links TRBV29-1 to TRBJ2-7; 9 positions agree with TRBD1. The CDR3 has 14 amino acids. V was clipped by 1 base and J by 0 bases; unmatched bases: 1. Germline CDR1 SQVTM, CDR2 ANQGSEA. The CDR3: CSVEGTGDSYEQYF. DNA for the CDR3: TGCAGCGTTGAAGGGACAGGGGACTCCTACGAGCAGTACTTC.

The chain combines TRBV6-5 with TRBJ2-7; D not resolved. V lost 4 bases, J lost 0 bases, and 10 bases lay in between. This CDR3 comprises 14 residues. CDR1 and CDR2 from the germline V gene are MNHEY and SVGAGI. Here the CDR3 reads CASSFGSPSYEQYF. CDR3 bases: TGTGCCAGCAGTTTCGGCAGTCCCTCCTACGAGCAGTACTTC.

This chain connects TRBV9 to TRBJ2-1; 11 bases align to TRBD2. Germline V gene lookup returns CDR1 SGDLS and CDR2 YYNGEE. After removal of 0 bases from V and 7 bases from J, the junction contained 9 bases not matched to a gene. The CDR3 is 17 amino acids. This CDR3 reads CASSVGLAGGRTNEQFF. DNA of the CDR3: TGTGCCAGCAGCGTAGGTCTAGCGGGGGGACGTACGAATGAGCAGTTCTTC.

Only a few counts were recorded for this clonotype. V and J are TRBV29-1 and TRBJ2-7; D assignment may be TRBD1 or TRBD2 (5 bases each). The CDR3 length is 12 residues. Trimming left V 4 bases short and J 7 bases short, with 14 bases between. Germline assignment: CDR1 SQVTM and CDR2 ANQGSEA. The CDR3 sequence is CSVAGTGGEQYF. The CDR3 bases are TGCAGCGTTGCAGGGACGGGTGGGGAGCAGTACTTC.

This clonotype was counted at least ten times. The chain recombines TRBV12-3 or TRBV12-4 with TRBJ2-3; D gene ambiguous. The ends were cut back, 3 bases at V and 9 bases at J, with 13 bases in the middle. The CDR3 consists of 13 residues. The CDR3, as DNA: TGTGCCAGCAGTTTCGAGGCGCCGAGGACGCAGTATTTT. It codes for CASSFEAPRTQYF.

The chain combines TRBV25-1 with TRBJ2-4; no definite D call. The CDR3 length is 11 residues. V lost 7 bases and J 6 bases, leaving 7 bases between the germline ends. Germline lookup yields CDR1 MGHDK and CDR2 SYGVNS. CDR3 protein: CASTLGNIQYF. The CDR3 DNA sequence: TGTGCCAGCACCCTCGGAAACATTCAGTACTTC.

This clonotype was seen at least ten times. The chain has TRBV12-3 or TRBV12-4 and TRBJ2-7; tentative D call: TRBD1 (6 bases). This CDR3 is built from 14 residues. V was trimmed by 6 bases and J by 3 bases, leaving 15 bases between them. The chain's CDR3 is CASRANRQDYEQYF. The DNA for the CDR3 is TGTGCCAGCAGGGCTAACAGACAGGACTACGAGCAGTACTTC.

This clonotype was observed a handful of times. V gene TRBV7-9 combines with J gene TRBJ1-6; TRBD1 matches at 9 bases. The length of the CDR3 is 15 residues. Germline values: CDR1 SEHNR, CDR2 FQNEAQ (reference sequence). V gave up 1 base and J gave up 8 bases; unmatched junction bases: 3. The CDR3 DNA sequence: TGTGCCAGCAGCTTAGTGGGACAGGGCGATTCACCCCTCCACTTT. Amino acids: CASSLVGQGDSPLHF.

The gene calls are TRBV18 and TRBJ2-5, with 12 bases matching TRBD1. This CDR3 comprises 16 residues. V was pared by 4 bases and J by 5 bases, with 8 bases of the junction left unmatched. Germline V lookup: CDR1 KGHSH, CDR2 LQKENI. DNA for the CDR3: TGTGCCAGCTCACAACCCGGGACAGGGGGCGGCGAGACCCAGTACTTC. It translates to CASSQPGTGGGETQYF. Based on the CDR3 plus reference TRBV18 and TRBJ2-5, the full variable domain is NAGVMQNPRHLVRRRGQEARLRCSPMKGHSHVYWYRQLPEEGLKFMVYLQKENIIDESGMPKERFSAEFPKEGPSILRIQQVVRGDSAAYFCASSQPGTGGGETQYFGPGTRLLVL.

V usage is TRBV5-6 and J usage is TRBJ1-2; D not certain. Deletions cut 2 bases from V and 7 bases from J, with 15 bases between. The CDR3 is made up of 14 amino acids. CDR1 is SGHDT and CDR2 is YYEEEE in the germline V gene. The DNA of the CDR3 is TGTGCCAGCAGCTTAGATGCGGCGGGGTCTGGCTACACCTTC. Translation gives CASSLDAAGSGYTF. The complete variable domain, with remaining parts taken from reference TRBV5-6 and TRBJ1-2, reads DAGVTQSPTHLIKTRGQQVTLRCSPKSGHDTVSWYQQALGQGPQFIFQYYEEEERQRGNFPDRFSGHQFPNYSSELNVNALLLGDSALYLCASSLDAAGSGYTFGSGTRLTVV.